This is a list of T cell receptor beta chains from one sample in a study of Graves' ophthalmopathy and Graves' hyperthyroidism. From the multiplex PCR reads, TCRdb called clonotypes with MiXCR, one entry per CDR3 protein. Found here are 650,000 to 800,000 distinct CDR3 sequences, more than 40% of them singletons; the top ten hold under 3.5%. Sequenced: peripheral blood. The origin of the receptors is an adult man with Graves' ophthalmopathy. The CDR3 runs from the conserved cysteine through the conserved F or W. Clone size is shown for a subset of rows, as once, few, many or a class of expanded clone.

clone_size	v_call	j_call	cdr3_aa
-	TRBV24-1	TRBJ1-2	CATGDRGYTF
-	TRBV9	TRBJ2-5	CASSPPSVNRETQYF
many	TRBV6-5	TRBJ1-4	CASSYSWDTIGKLFF
many	TRBV7-2	TRBJ1-2	CASSLGQEINYGYTF
once	TRBV18	TRBJ1-1	CASSPGDRAFPNTEAFF
-	TRBV11-1	TRBJ2-5	CVIDRSQETQYF
few	TRBV6-2/TRBV6-3	TRBJ2-7	CATEGRNSYEQYF
-	TRBV7-2	TRBJ2-5	CASSWSGQLQETQYF
many	TRBV7-8	TRBJ2-7	CASSLVSGGVSEQYF
-	TRBV4-3	TRBJ2-5	CASSQVEEGAAETQYF
many	TRBV29-1	TRBJ2-7	CSVEATTYEQYF
many	TRBV10-3	TRBJ2-5	CAISSGRQETQYF
-	TRBV20-1	TRBJ2-2	CSAGILGQGETGELFF
-	TRBV15	TRBJ2-5	CATSSPDQGWKTQYF
many	TRBV12-3/TRBV12-4	TRBJ1-2	CASSLAEGVRGYTF
once	TRBV11-3	TRBJ2-7	CASSSPDRGPYEQYF
few	TRBV25-1	TRBJ1-4	CASSERGTGTNEKLFF
-	TRBV10-3	TRBJ2-7	CAISTVGHSYEQYF
-	TRBV19	TRBJ1-5	CASSNPYSNQPQHF
-	TRBV29-1	TRBJ2-5	CSVDPSRFSGETQYF
once	TRBV7-9	TRBJ2-3	CASSTRTSGRTDTQYF
-	TRBV29-1	TRBJ1-5	CSQERSSNQPQHF
many	TRBV7-2	TRBJ1-1	CASSPRLGYTEAFF
many	TRBV19	TRBJ2-7	CASSIGRHYEQYF
-	TRBV10-3	TRBJ2-6	CASRSGGQGRPSGSRSGANVLTF
-	TRBV10-3	TRBJ1-2	CAISAGGQGAKGYTF
many	TRBV19	TRBJ1-3	CATQSDSGNTIYF
few	TRBV5-4	TRBJ1-1	CASSIRLTSEAFF
many	TRBV5-1	TRBJ2-7	CASSFDRGHEQYF
-	TRBV7-9	TRBJ2-5	CASSVRTGGETQYF
few	TRBV12-5	TRBJ1-1	CASGLGVPSTEAFF
few	TRBV6-1	TRBJ2-7	CASSVPQENEQYF
-	TRBV6-5	TRBJ2-7	CASKGLAGHIYEQYF
many	TRBV29-1	TRBJ1-4	CSVQDRGNEKLFF
-	TRBV10-3	TRBJ1-5	CAISDRGVQPQHF
many	TRBV7-8	TRBJ1-1	CASSFQGGDTEAFF
-	TRBV4-1	TRBJ2-5	CASSQDTPGGSETQYF